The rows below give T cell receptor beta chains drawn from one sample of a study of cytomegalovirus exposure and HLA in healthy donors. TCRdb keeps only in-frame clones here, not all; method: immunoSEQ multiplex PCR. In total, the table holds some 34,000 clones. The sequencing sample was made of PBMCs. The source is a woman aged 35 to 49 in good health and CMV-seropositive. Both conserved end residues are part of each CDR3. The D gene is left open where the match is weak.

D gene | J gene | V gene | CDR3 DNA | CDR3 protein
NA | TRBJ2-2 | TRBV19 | TGTGCCAGTAGTATAACCGGGAGAAACACCGGGGAGCTGTTTTTT | CASSITGRNTGELFF
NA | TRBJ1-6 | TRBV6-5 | TGTGCCAGCAGTGTAGAGTTTGGGGGCGCGACACCCCTCCACTTT | CASSVEFGGATPLHF
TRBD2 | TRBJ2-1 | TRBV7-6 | TGTGCCAGCAGCCCTTCGCTAGCGGGAGGGCCAAATGAGCAGTTCTTC | CASSPSLAGGPNEQFF
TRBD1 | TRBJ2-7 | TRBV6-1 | TGTGCCACCTACGGGACAGCCGGCTACGAGCAGTACTTC | CATYGTAGYEQYF
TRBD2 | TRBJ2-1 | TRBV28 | TGTGCCAGCAGTGCGCTAGCGGGAGACATTGCGCTGTTCTTC | CASSALAGDIALFF
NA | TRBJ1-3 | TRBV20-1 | TGCAGTTCCTTAGGGGTTGACACCATATATTTT | CSSLGVDTIYF
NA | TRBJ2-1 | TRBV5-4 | TGTGCCAGCAGCTTGTATCAGTGGTACGACTACAATGAGCAGTTCTTC | CASSLYQWYDYNEQFF
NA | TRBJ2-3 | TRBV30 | TGTGCCTGGAGTTTAGGCGGGCCTGTTGATACGCAGTATTTT | CAWSLGGPVDTQYF
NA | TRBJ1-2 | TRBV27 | TGTGCCAGCAGTTTAAGGGGTATAGGGGGCTATGGCTACACCTTC | CASSLRGIGGYGYTF
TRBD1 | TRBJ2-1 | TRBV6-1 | TGTGCCAGCAGTGACCCCGAAGGGACAGGGGGTCTGAATGAGCAGTTCTTC | CASSDPEGTGGLNEQFF
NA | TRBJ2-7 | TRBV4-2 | TGTGCCAGCAGCCAAGCCCTGGACAGCTCCTACGAGCAGTACTTC | CASSQALDSSYEQYF
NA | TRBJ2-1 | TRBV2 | TGTGCCAGCACCCGTCAAGCGGAATACACCCACAATGAGCAGTTCTTC | CASTRQAEYTHNEQFF
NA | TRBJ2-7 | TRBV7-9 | TGTGCCAGCAGCGCGCCCGGGAGCTACGAGCAGTACTTC | CASSAPGSYEQYF
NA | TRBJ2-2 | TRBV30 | TGTGCCTGGAGTTACAGGGTCTCTGGGGAGCTGTTTTTT | CAWSYRVSGELFF
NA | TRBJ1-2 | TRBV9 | TGTGCCAGCAGCCCATCCGGGGAGTTGGGCTACACCTTC | CASSPSGELGYTF
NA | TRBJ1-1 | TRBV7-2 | TGTGCCAGCAGTCCCGACGGGATGAACACTGAAGCTTTCTTT | CASSPDGMNTEAFF
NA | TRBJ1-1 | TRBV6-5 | TGTGCCAGCAGCCGACCCGGGGGAGCTGAAGCTTTCTTT | CASSRPGGAEAFF
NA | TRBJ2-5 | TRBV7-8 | TGTGCCAGCAGCTCGCGACAGATACCTTGGGAGACCCAGTACTTC | CASSSRQIPWETQYF
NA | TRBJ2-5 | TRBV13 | TGTGCCAGCAGCGCAACACAGGGAGAGACCCAGTACTTC | CASSATQGETQYF
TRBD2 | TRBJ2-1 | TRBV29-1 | TGCAGCGTGCTGAGCGGGGGTCCTAACAATGAGCAGTTCTTC | CSVLSGGPNNEQFF
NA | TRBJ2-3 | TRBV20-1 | TGCAGTGGGGAGTGGGGAGATACGCAGTATTTT | CSGEWGDTQYF
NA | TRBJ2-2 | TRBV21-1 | TGTGCCAGCAGCGGGACCCCCGGACAGAGGCTGGGGAACACCGGGGAGCTGTTTTTT | CASSGTPGQRLGNTGELFF
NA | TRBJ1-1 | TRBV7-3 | TGTGCCAGCAGTAGGTACAAGACACCGACCCCAAACACTGAAGCTTTCTTT | CASSRYKTPTPNTEAFF
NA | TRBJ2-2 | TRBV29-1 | TGCAGCGTATCCCGAAGAGGAATCACCGGGGAGCTGTTTTTT | CSVSRRGITGELFF
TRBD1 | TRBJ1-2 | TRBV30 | TGTGCCGGGATCCAACCCGGACAGGGGAGGAATGGCTACACCTTC | CAGIQPGQGRNGYTF
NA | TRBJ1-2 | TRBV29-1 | TGCAGCGTTGACGGGAGACATGGCTACACCTTC | CSVDGRHGYTF
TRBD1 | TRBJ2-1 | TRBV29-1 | TGCAGCGTCGGCGACAGGGGAAGCTACAATGAGCAGTTCTTC | CSVGDRGSYNEQFF
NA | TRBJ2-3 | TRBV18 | TGTGCCAGCTCACGGCCCAGTAGCACAGATACGCAGTATTTT | CASSRPSSTDTQYF
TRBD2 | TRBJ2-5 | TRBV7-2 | TGTGCCAGCAGCTTAGGTATGCCTAGCGGCCCACAAGAGACCCAGTACTTC | CASSLGMPSGPQETQYF
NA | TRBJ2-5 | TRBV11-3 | TGTGCCAGCAGCTCCACCTACGGGAGAGGGGAGACCCAGTACTTC | CASSSTYGRGETQYF
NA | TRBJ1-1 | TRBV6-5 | TGTGCCAGCAGGCAAAGGGGTGCTGCTGGAGCTTTCTTT | CASRQRGAAGAFF
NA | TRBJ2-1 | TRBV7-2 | TGTGCCAGCAGCTTAACAGGTGCCTCCTACAATGAGCAGTTCTTC | CASSLTGASYNEQFF
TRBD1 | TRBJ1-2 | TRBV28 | TGTGCCAGCTTAAGTCCAGGGGGAGGCTACACCTTC | CASLSPGGGYTF
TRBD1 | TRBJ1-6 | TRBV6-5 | TGTGCCAGCAGCCCGGGACAGGGCGGGAATTCACCCCTCCACTTT | CASSPGQGGNSPLHF
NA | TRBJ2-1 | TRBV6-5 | TGTGCCAGCAGTTACTCCCGGACATCCTCCTACAATGAGCAGTTCTTC | CASSYSRTSSYNEQFF
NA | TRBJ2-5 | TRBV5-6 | TGTGCCAGCAGCTTGGTGGGGCTGGAGACCCAGTACTTC | CASSLVGLETQYF
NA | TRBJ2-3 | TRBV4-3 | TGCGCCAGCAGCCAAGATCGGAGTTCGGATACGCAGTATTTT | CASSQDRSSDTQYF
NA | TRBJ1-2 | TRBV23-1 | TGCGCCAGCCCCGGGGGTCGACCTAACTATGGCTACACCTTC | CASPGGRPNYGYTF
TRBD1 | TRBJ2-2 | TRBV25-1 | TGTGCCAGCATGACAGGGACGAACACCGGGGAGCTGTTTTTT | CASMTGTNTGELFF
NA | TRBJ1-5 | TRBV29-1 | TGCAGCGTTGACACAGGTGGCAATCAGCCCCAGCATTTT | CSVDTGGNQPQHF
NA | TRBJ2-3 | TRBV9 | TGTGCCAGCAGCGTAGTTAGCGGAGCAACAGATACGCAGTATTTT | CASSVVSGATDTQYF
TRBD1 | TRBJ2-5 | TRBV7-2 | TGTGCCAGCAGCTTAAACAGGGGCAACCAAGAGACCCAGTACTTC | CASSLNRGNQETQYF
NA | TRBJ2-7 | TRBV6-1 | TGTGCCAGCCACGTTCAGCGAGGTGCGGAGCAGTACTTC | CASHVQRGAEQYF
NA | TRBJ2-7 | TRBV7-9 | TGTGCCAGCAGCTTAGCGAGGCTCCTAAGCCATTACGAGCAGTACTTC | CASSLARLLSHYEQYF
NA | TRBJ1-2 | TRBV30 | TGTGCCTGGAGTGTTTCGGCCCGAGGAGGCTACACCTTC | CAWSVSARGGYTF
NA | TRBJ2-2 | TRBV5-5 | TGTGCCAGCAGTATGGATTGGAACCCGGGGGACACCGGGGAGCTGTTTTTT | CASSMDWNPGDTGELFF
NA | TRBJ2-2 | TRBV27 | TGTGCCAGCAGTTCCCCGAGGGTAGGGCGAACGACCGGGGAGCTGTTTTTT | CASSSPRVGRTTGELFF
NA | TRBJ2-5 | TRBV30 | TGTGCCTGGAGTGCCGGGTACGAGACCCAGTACTTC | CAWSAGYETQYF
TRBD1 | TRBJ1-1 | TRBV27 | TGTGCCAGCAGTGCCGGACAGGGGGCCACTGAAGCTTTCTTT | CASSAGQGATEAFF
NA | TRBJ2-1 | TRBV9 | TGTGCCAGCAGCTCCGGGGGCTACAATGAGCAGTTCTTC | CASSSGGYNEQFF
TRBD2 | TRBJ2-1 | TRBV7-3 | TGTGCCAGCAGCCCTACTAGCGGGAGGGCCTTCCTGCCCGACAATGAGCAGTTCTTC | CASSPTSGRAFLPDNEQFF